The 9 T cell receptor beta chains presented below share a single source sample, sequenced in a study of CD8+ T cells in alopecia areata. Noted treatment: oral pan-JAK inhibitor, 5-10 mg twice daily. Extraction and reverse transcription of RNA yielded cDNA as the sequencing template. Some clones are missing from TCRdb's copy, which holds only in-frame ones; the method was immunoSEQ multiplex PCR. The sample holds about 180,000 clones, around 51% seen once. The source material was CD8+ T cells sorted from blood, sampled at week 52, from a patient treated with tofacitinib. The receptors come from a human donor with alopecia areata.

V and J are TRBV28 and TRBJ2-5; 8 bases fit TRBD2. The CDR3 totals 13 residues. J lost 7 bases, V lost 2 bases, and 3 bases had no gene match. The germline CDR1 and CDR2 sequences are MDHEN and SYDVKM. CDR3: CASSLSGGRTQYF. The CDR3 region has the DNA TGTGCCAGCAGTTTAAGCGGGGGCCGGACCCAGTACTTC. Together with reference TRBV28 and TRBJ2-5, the CDR3 gives the full variable domain: DVKVTQSSRYLVKRTGEKVFLECVQDMDHENMFWYRQDPGLGLRLIYFSYDVKMKEKGDIPEGYSVSREKKERFSLILESASTNQTSMYLCASSLSGGRTQYFGPGTRLLVL.

This clone came up a few times. The chain has TRBV9 and TRBJ2-2, with no clear D. V lost 5 bases and J 2 bases, leaving 7 bases between the germline ends. This CDR3 contains 13 residues. Germline CDR1 and CDR2: SGDLS and YYNGEE. CDR3 residues: CASSLFNTGELFF. The DNA of the CDR3 is TGTGCCAGCAGTCTATTTAACACCGGGGAGCTGTTTTTT.

The chain has TRBV9 and TRBJ1-3; D not certain. Germline CDR1 is SGDLS and CDR2 is YYNGEE. CDR3 size: 16 residues. The V end was cut by 0 bases, the J end by 0 bases, with 10 bases between. CDR3 in amino acids: CASSVEAHPSGNTIYF. The CDR3 DNA follows: TGTGCCAGCAGCGTAGAGGCGCATCCCTCTGGAAACACCATATATTTT.

CDR3 in amino acids: CASSLQEETQYF. CDR3 DNA: TGTGCCAGCAGCTTGCAGGAAGAGACCCAGTACTTC. V gene TRBV5-6 combines with J gene TRBJ2-5; D is ambiguous. This CDR3 comprises 12 residues. The germline V gene encodes CDR1 SGHDT and CDR2 YYEEEE. V shed 1 base and J shed 3 bases, with 4 bases lying between them. Drawing the rest from reference TRBV5-6 and TRBJ2-5, the complete variable domain is DAGVTQSPTHLIKTRGQQVTLRCSPKSGHDTVSWYQQALGQGPQFIFQYYEEEERQRGNFPDRFSGHQFPNYSSELNVNALLLGDSALYLCASSLQEETQYFGPGTRLLVL.

The chain combines TRBV4-2 with TRBJ2-3, with 10 bases that match TRBD2. The CDR3 runs 16 residues. With 4 bases clipped from V and 5 bases from J, the junction kept 9 bases outside the gene matches. Germline lookup yields CDR1 LGHNA and CDR2 YNFKEQ. The CDR3 bases are TGTGCCAGCAGCCCACTTAGCGGGGGGTATAAAGATACGCAGTATTTT. Protein: CASSPLSGGYKDTQYF.

The chain has TRBV6-6 and TRBJ2-7, with D possibly being TRBD1 or TRBD2 (5 bases each). The germline V gene has CDR1 MNHNY and CDR2 SVGAGI (reference sequence). V shed 5 bases and J shed 2 bases, with 10 bases lying between them. The CDR3 sequence is 13 residues long. The CDR3 loop is CASSEGLPYEQYF. CDR3 nucleotide sequence: TGTGCCAGCAGTGAGGGGCTGCCCTACGAGCAGTACTTC.

A note on this clone: Other DNA sequences in this sample translate to the same CDR3. The V gene is TRBV7-6, the J gene TRBJ2-5; TRBD1 matches at 7 bases. The ends lost 5 bases at V and 3 bases at J; junction bases unmatched: 3. CDR3 length equals 13 residues. Germline loops: CDR1 SGHVS, CDR2 FNYEAQ. CDR3 protein: CASSLDREETQYF. As DNA, the CDR3 is TGTGCCAGCAGCCTCGACAGGGAAGAGACCCAGTACTTC. Based on the CDR3 plus reference TRBV7-6 and TRBJ2-5, the full variable domain is GAGVSQSPRYKVTKRGQDVALRCDPISGHVSLYWYRQALGQGPEFLTYFNYEAQQDKSGLPNDRFSAERPEGSISTLTIQRTEQRDSAMYRCASSLDREETQYFGPGTRLLVL.

The gene calls are TRBV29-1 and TRBJ2-2, with D perhaps TRBD1 (5 bases). The V end was cut by 0 bases, the J end by 4 bases, with 6 bases between. The germline V gene encodes CDR1 SQVTM and CDR2 ANQGSEA. This CDR3 contains 13 residues. The CDR3 here is CSVEDQGTGELFF. CDR3 coding DNA: TGCAGCGTTGAAGATCAGGGCACCGGGGAGCTGTTTTTT.

This clone appeared a few times. The V gene is TRBV4-3, the J gene TRBJ1-4, with TRBD1 as a possible D gene (6 bases). The germline CDR1 and CDR2 sequences are LGHNA and YSLEER. CDR3 length equals 17 residues. V lost 1 base to trimming and J lost 0 bases, with 12 bases between them. The CDR3: CASSQVWDTSTNEKLFF. DNA for the CDR3: TGCGCCAGCAGCCAAGTCTGGGACACCTCAACTAATGAAAAACTGTTTTTT.